Shown below are 22 T cell receptor beta chains from a single sample sequenced in a study of cytomegalovirus exposure and HLA in healthy donors. PCR was performed using 60 Vbeta and 13 Jbeta primers. Sequenced by immunoSEQ multiplex PCR; TCRdb stores in-frame clones only, minus some. Among roughly 120,000 clones, roughly four fifths were seen once, and the ten largest hold approximately 2%. The source material was PBMCs. Source of these receptors: a man aged 35-49 years in good health and CMV-seronegative.

There are a few counts of this clone. The CDR3 nucleotides read TGTGCCAGCAGAAGAGACCGGGTCTACACTGAAGCTTTCTTT. As protein: CASRRDRVYTEAFF. This chain connects TRBV7-9 to TRBJ1-1; D is unclear. Germline CDR1 reads SEHNR; CDR2 reads FQNEAQ (reference sequence). Between the trimmed V and J ends, which lost 6 bases and 3 bases, there was a span of 14 bases. The CDR3 consists of 14 residues. Combining the CDR3 with reference TRBV7-9 and TRBJ1-1 gives the whole variable domain DTGVSQNPRHKITKRGQNVTFRCDPISEHNRLYWYRQTLGQGPEFLTYFQNEAQLEKSRLLSDRFSAERPKGSFSTLEIQRTEQGDSAMYLCASRRDRVYTEAFFGQGTRLTVV.

V usage is TRBV7-2 and J usage is TRBJ1-2, with no clear D. Trimming cost V 1 base and J 4 bases, with 7 bases left between them. CDR3 length equals 13 residues. Germline V gene lookup returns CDR1 SGHTA and CDR2 FQGNSA. As DNA, the CDR3 is TGTGCCAGCAGCTTAGATGTAGTCTATGGCTACACCTTC. Translated, it gives CASSLDVVYGYTF.

The CDR3 protein is CASSFTRLAERDEQYF. The CDR3 DNA reads TGCGCCAGCAGCTTCACTCGACTAGCGGAACGGGACGAGCAGTACTTC. The chain links TRBV5-1 to TRBJ2-7; 9 bases fit TRBD2. CDR1 SGHRS and CDR2 YFSETQ come from the germline V gene. There are 16 residues in the CDR3. Trimming at V came to 2 bases and at J to 5 bases, leaving 11 bases not matched to a gene.

This clone was observed a handful of times. The V call is TRBV7-9, the J call TRBJ1-1; D perhaps matches TRBD1 (6 bases). With 6 bases removed from V and 0 bases from J, the gap between germline ends came to 11 bases. The CDR3 loop spans 14 amino acids. Germline values: CDR1 SEHNR, CDR2 FQNEAQ (reference sequence). CDR3 region: CASSPQGLNTEAFF. The DNA for the CDR3 is TGTGCCAGCAGTCCGCAGGGGTTGAACACTGAAGCTTTCTTT.

The V gene is TRBV11-2, the J gene TRBJ1-2, with TRBD1 matching 7 bases. Per germline, CDR1 SGHAT and CDR2 FQNNGV. This CDR3 has 15 amino acids. V gave up 5 bases and J gave up 4 bases; unmatched junction bases: 10. The CDR3 DNA reads as TGTGCCAGCAGCCTCGAGGAGGGGGCTCCCTATGGCTACACCTTC. Its protein product is CASSLEEGAPYGYTF.

The V call is TRBV6-5, the J call TRBJ2-7; 7 bases align to TRBD1. Germline CDR1 reads MNHEY; CDR2 reads SVGAGI. V shed 5 bases and J 0 bases; nucleotides not matched to a gene: 7. The CDR3 spans 15 residues. The CDR3 sequence: CASSPTGASSYEQYF. In nucleotides, the CDR3 is TGTGCCAGCAGTCCAACAGGGGCTAGCTCCTACGAGCAGTACTTC.

J is TRBJ1-5 and V is TRBV28; D is undetermined. V was pared by 5 bases and J by 5 bases, with 13 bases between. The germline CDR1 and CDR2 sequences are MDHEN and SYDVKM. The CDR3 has 14 amino acids. The CDR3, as DNA: TGTGCCAGCAGTGAGGCCAGCGGTGATCAGCCCCAGCATTTT. Protein sequence: CASSEASGDQPQHF.

The chain joins TRBV2 to TRBJ1-2; 7 bases are a match to TRBD1. Germline CDR1 reads SNHLY; CDR2 reads FYNNEI. V was pared by 4 bases and J by 3 bases, with 2 bases of the junction left unmatched. This CDR3 is 13 amino acids long. CDR3 sequence reads: CASSADRDYGYTF. The CDR3, as DNA: TGTGCCAGCAGTGCAGACAGGGACTATGGCTACACCTTC.

The rearrangement links TRBV7-9 to TRBJ2-7, with 7 bases lining up with TRBD1. The ends lost 5 bases at V and 1 base at J; junction bases unmatched: 8. CDR1 SEHNR and CDR2 FQNEAQ come from the germline V gene (reference sequence). This CDR3 is built from 15 residues. The DNA for the CDR3 is TGTGCCAGCAGCGCCGTGGGGGACAGTTCCTACGAGCAGTACTTC. It is translated as CASSAVGDSSYEQYF.

The V and J genes are TRBV6-5 and TRBJ2-7, with D possibly being TRBD2 (7 bases). CDR3 length: 16 amino acids. The V end lost 3 bases, the J end lost 1 base, and 16 bases lay between the germline ends. The germline V gene has CDR1 MNHEY and CDR2 SVGAGI. This CDR3 is CASSYQGTTGSYEQYF. The CDR3 DNA follows: TGTGCCAGCAGTTATCAGGGGACTACGGGATCCTACGAGCAGTACTTC.

This clone came up a few times. The chain is built from TRBV7-3 and TRBJ2-7; D possibly corresponds to TRBD1 (5 bases). Trimming took off 1 base at V and 3 bases at J, with 25 bases between the two ends. The CDR3 length is 19 residues. CDR1 is SGHTA, CDR2 FQGTGA, per germline. The chain's CDR3 is CASSLNWMDTSYPRYEQYF. In nucleotides, the CDR3 is TGTGCCAGCAGCTTAAATTGGATGGACACCTCATACCCACGCTACGAGCAGTACTTC.

The CDR3 spells CASSKGTGRPEAFF. CDR3 coding DNA: TGTGCCAGCAGCAAGGGGACAGGGAGGCCTGAAGCTTTCTTT. The V and J genes are TRBV11-2 and TRBJ1-1; 9 positions agree with TRBD1. The V gene end was trimmed by 5 bases and the J gene end by 6 bases; junction bases not matched to a gene: 7. The CDR3 loop spans 14 amino acids. Germline V CDR1 and CDR2: SGHAT, FQNNGV.

The chain recombines TRBV7-2 with TRBJ1-3; no clear D. The V gene lost 5 bases and the J gene lost 0 bases, with 14 bases spanning the gap. CDR1 SGHTA and CDR2 FQGNSA come from the germline V gene. The CDR3 is 16 residues long. The chain's CDR3 is CASSHDTVPSGNTIYF. CDR3 DNA sequence: TGTGCCAGCAGCCACGACACGGTTCCCTCTGGAAACACCATATATTTT.

In its sample, this clone was seen a few times. V usage is TRBV30 and J usage is TRBJ1-6; weak D call: TRBD1 (6 bases). Per the germline V gene, CDR1 is GTSNPN and CDR2 is SVGIG (reference sequence). CDR3 size: 14 residues. V was clipped by 5 bases and J by 7 bases, with 15 bases between them. The CDR3 is CAWRGQYSNSPLHF. The CDR3 coding sequence is TGTGCCTGGCGCGGACAGTATTCCAATTCACCCCTCCACTTT.

The chain couples TRBV5-1 to TRBJ2-1; possibly TRBD2 for D (6 bases). Germline CDR1 reads SGHRS; CDR2 reads YFSETQ. Trimming removed 0 bases at V and 1 base at J, with 8 bases between. CDR3 size: 15 residues. The CDR3, as DNA: TGCGCCAGCAGCTTGGATGGAGGGTCCTACAATGAGCAGTTCTTC. This translates into CASSLDGGSYNEQFF.

The rearrangement joins TRBV19 to TRBJ2-3; 7 nucleotides line up with TRBD1. This CDR3 contains 15 residues. Per germline, CDR1 LNHDA and CDR2 SQIVND (reference sequence). V shed 3 bases and J 6 bases; nucleotides not matched to a gene: 9. The CDR3 sequence is CASSMRDRLGDTQYF. The DNA for the CDR3 is TGTGCCAGTAGTATGAGGGACAGACTGGGTGATACGCAGTATTTT.

CDR3 DNA sequence: TGTGCCAGCAGCTTCAGCGGACAGAAGTATGGCTACACCTTC. Its protein is CASSFSGQKYGYTF. The V gene is TRBV7-2, the J gene TRBJ1-2, with D perhaps TRBD1 (6 bases). V lost 3 bases, J lost 5 bases, and 13 bases lay in between. CDR3 length equals 14 residues. Germline assignment: CDR1 SGHTA and CDR2 FQGNSA.

The J gene is TRBJ2-1, the V gene TRBV5-1; 7 nucleotides align to TRBD1. Germline CDR1 SGHRS, CDR2 YFSETQ. This CDR3 spans 16 amino acids. With 2 bases clipped from V and 5 bases from J, the junction kept 10 bases outside the gene matches. The CDR3 sequence: CASSFRPGQTDNEQFF. The CDR3 DNA is TGCGCCAGCAGCTTCCGCCCGGGACAGACTGACAATGAGCAGTTCTTC.

The chain couples TRBV27 to TRBJ2-5, with 8 bases fitting TRBD1. The end of the DNA aligns better with TRBJ2-7, so the J call may be wrong. This CDR3 comprises 14 residues. Per germline, CDR1 MNHEY and CDR2 SMNVEV (reference sequence). The CDR3 protein is CASSPGQATYEQYF. The CDR3 bases are TGTGCCAGCAGTCCGGGACAGGCAACCTACGAGCAGTACTTC.

The chain couples TRBV7-9 to TRBJ1-6; 7 bases match TRBD1. This CDR3 is built from 14 residues. Germline CDR1 SEHNR, CDR2 FQNEAQ (reference sequence). V shed 2 bases, J shed 7 bases, and the junction held 2 bases outside the gene matches. CDR3 region: CASSLSGGNSPLHF. CDR3 in DNA: TGTGCCAGCAGCTTATCAGGGGGGAATTCACCCCTCCACTTT.

The chain combines TRBV11-3 with TRBJ2-2; maybe TRBD1 (6 bases). CDR3 size: 18 residues. The germline gives CDR1 SGHNT, CDR2 YENEEA. Trimming removed 1 base at V and 2 bases at J, with 17 bases between. CDR3 amino acids: CASSLGGWGRSNTGELFF. The DNA of the CDR3 is TGTGCCAGCAGCTTAGGAGGATGGGGGCGGAGTAACACCGGGGAGCTGTTTTTT.

The DNA of the CDR3 is TGTGCCAGCATGGAGGTTGTCCTCGGGGATACGCAGTATTTT. This codes for CASMEVVLGDTQYF. This rearrangement joins TRBV6-6 to TRBJ2-3; TRBD2 might be the D (5 bases). Looked up from germline, CDR1 is MNHNY and CDR2 is SVGAGI (reference sequence). This CDR3 has 14 residues. Deletions cut 7 bases from V and 6 bases from J, with 17 bases between.